This T cell receptor beta chain derives from a study of cytomegalovirus exposure and HLA in healthy donors. Looking at the study overall: Most genotyped donors, 81% of around 370, had Caucasian-associated genetic ancestry. Findings and caveats of the study: TCR beta V- and J-gene trimming, according to a later analysis, was linked to a missense DCLRE1C variant. High sensitivity and specificity were reportedly achieved when the classifier diagnosed cytomegalovirus status.

A note on this clone: Its antigen is not identified.

Primers: 60 Vbeta forward and 13 Jbeta reverse. Produced via immunoSEQ multiplex PCR; TCRdb's table is partial and in-frame only. The sample yields 57,000 or so clones, around 75% seen once. The sequencing sample was made of PBMCs. The receptor was derived from a man aged 45-65 years in good health and CMV-seropositive.

In nucleotides, the CDR3 is TGTGCCAGCAGGGAATCGGGCAGGGGTAAGGAAGCTTTCTTT. Translation gives CASRESGRGKEAFF. V usage is TRBV6-5 and J usage is TRBJ1-1; TRBD1 is a possible D gene (6 bases). There are 14 residues in the CDR3. V shed 6 bases and J shed 8 bases, with 19 bases lying between them. Germline lookup yields CDR1 MNHEY and CDR2 SVGAGI.